Below are 2 T cell receptor beta chains sequenced from a single sample in a study of cytomegalovirus exposure and HLA in healthy donors. 60 Vbeta and 13 Jbeta primers were used in PCR. Libraries were prepared by immunoSEQ multiplex PCR; TCRdb keeps only in-frame clonotypes and omits some of them. The table lists fewer than 300,000 clones, approximately 90% of them singletons. Sequenced material: PBMCs. The receptors derive from a man aged 35 to 55 in good health and CMV-seropositive.

Regarding this clone: The same CDR3 is also encoded by other DNA sequences in this sample. The chain is built from TRBV5-1 and TRBJ2-7, with 8 bases identical to TRBD2. This CDR3 has 14 residues. Unmatched junction bases numbered 3, after V lost 2 bases and J lost 2 bases. The germline V gene has CDR1 SGHRS and CDR2 YFSETQ. The CDR3 nucleotides are TGCGCCAGCAGCTTAGTAGCGGGAACCTACGAGCAGTACTTC. It encodes CASSLVAGTYEQYF.

This chain connects TRBV28 to TRBJ1-4; 9 nucleotides align to TRBD1. The CDR3 has 15 residues. Germline loops: CDR1 MDHEN, CDR2 SYDVKM. V dropped 7 bases and J dropped 6; count of bases not matched to a gene: 9. The CDR3 nucleotides read TGTGCCAGCACCCCGACCGGGACAGGGTATGAAAAACTGTTTTTT. It is translated as CASTPTGTGYEKLFF.